In this sample, the clone carrying this TCR beta chain turned up a few times. This entry comes from a study of T-cell memory formation after mild COVID-19. The CDR3 sequence is 17 residues long. Trimming cost V 2 bases and J 0 bases; bases outside gene matches: 7. One entry per CDR3 protein, called by TCRdb with MiXCR from the 5' RACE reads. The sample holds 500,000 to 550,000 distinct CDR3 sequences, about a fifth seen once. Sequencing was performed on PBMCs or a T cell subset sorted from them (not recorded which). The TCR was taken from an adult woman who had mild COVID-19 (a few samples of this study predate the infection). Cell type and time point are not known. The V and J genes are TRBV12-3 or TRBV12-4 and TRBJ1-3, with TRBD1 identical over 7 bases. The DNA for the CDR3 is TGTGCCAGCAGTTTACGGACAGGCCCGGCCTCTGGAAACACCATATATTTT. This gives the protein CASSLRTGPASGNTIYF.